Shown below are 15 T cell receptor beta chains from a single sample sequenced in a study of blood T cell repertoires in COVID-19. Method: immunoSEQ multiplex PCR; TCRdb's copy keeps in-frame clones and lacks some. The sample yields about 190,000 clones, around four fifths seen once. The material sequenced was peripheral blood. The receptors were sampled from an older woman with active or convalescent COVID-19.

This clone has a handful of counts. The rearrangement joins TRBV11-2 to TRBJ2-2; 7 nucleotides align to TRBD1. Unmatched junction bases numbered 10, after V lost 3 bases and J lost 6 bases. This CDR3 comprises 16 residues. CDR1 is SGHAT, CDR2 FQNNGV, per germline. CDR3 sequence: CASSFPPLTGSGELFF. CDR3 in DNA: TGTGCCAGCAGCTTTCCCCCCCTGACAGGGTCCGGGGAGCTGTTTTTT. The full variable domain, in which reference TRBV11-2 and TRBJ2-2 provide the parts outside the CDR3, is EAGVAQSPRYKIIEKRQSVAFWCNPISGHATLYWYQQILGQGPKLLIQFQNNGVVDDSQLPKDRFSAERLKGVDSTLKIQPAKLEDSAVYLCASSFPPLTGSGELFFGEGSRLTVL.

The gene calls are TRBV6-6 and TRBJ2-2, with 7 bases identical to TRBD1. Unmatched junction bases numbered 8, after V lost 10 bases and J lost 0 bases. The germline V gene encodes CDR1 MNHNY and CDR2 SVGAGI (reference sequence). The length of the CDR3 is 15 residues. The CDR3 DNA reads TGTGCCACAAACCGGGACAGCGCGAACACCGGGGAGCTGTTTTTT. Protein: CATNRDSANTGELFF.

A few counts support this clone. V gene TRBV7-2 combines with J gene TRBJ2-3; 7 bases map to TRBD2. The germline gives CDR1 SGHTA, CDR2 FQGNSA. The CDR3 consists of 16 residues. V lost 2 bases, J lost 7 bases, and 12 bases stayed unmatched. In nucleotides, the CDR3 is TGTGCCAGCAGCTTACGCCCGGGAGGCTGGACCAATACGCAGTATTTT. Translated, it gives CASSLRPGGWTNTQYF.

The rearrangement links TRBV5-1 to TRBJ1-5, with 8 bases that match TRBD1. Per germline, CDR1 SGHRS and CDR2 YFSETQ. Germline trimming cut 3 bases from V and 5 bases from J; bases unmatched to any gene: 4. CDR3 length: 14 amino acids. The CDR3 bases are TGCGCCAGCAGCTGGGGGACAGGACATCAGCCCCAGCATTTT. Amino acid sequence: CASSWGTGHQPQHF.

The gene calls are TRBV5-1 and TRBJ2-7; 12 bases match TRBD2. CDR3 length: 15 amino acids. The germline V gene has CDR1 SGHRS and CDR2 YFSETQ. V lost 0 bases to trimming and J lost 6 bases; unmatched junction nucleotides: 4. CDR3 protein: CASSLELAGGGEQYF. DNA of the CDR3: TGCGCCAGCAGCTTGGAACTAGCGGGAGGAGGCGAGCAGTACTTC. The variable domain in full, completed from reference TRBV5-1 and TRBJ2-7, reads KAGVTQTPRYLIKTRGQQVTLSCSPISGHRSVSWYQQTPGQGLQFLFEYFSETQRNKGNFPGRFSGRQFSNSRSEMNVSTLELGDSALYLCASSLELAGGGEQYFGPGTRLTVT.

The chain has TRBV6-6 and TRBJ2-2; no clear D. V was shortened by 6 bases and J by 13 bases, with 24 bases between the two germline ends. This CDR3 is 15 amino acids long. Per germline, CDR1 MNHNY and CDR2 SVGAGI (reference sequence). DNA of the CDR3: TGTGCCAGCAGCCAAAACGACCGACACCAACTCGGGCTGTTTTTT. This translates into CASSQNDRHQLGLFF.

The chain employs TRBV10-2 and TRBJ2-3; maybe TRBD2 (7 bases). This CDR3 spans 13 amino acids. The V gene's germline CDR1 is WSHSY and CDR2 SAAADI. V gave up 6 bases and J gave up 5 bases, with 12 bases separating them. CDR3 DNA: TGCGCCAGCAGCAAAGGGGGGGGAGATACGCAGTATTTT. As protein: CASSKGGGDTQYF.

The chain uses TRBV5-1 and TRBJ1-3; D is unresolved. Germline V gene data show CDR1 as SGHRS and CDR2 as YFSETQ. Trimming took 2 bases from V and 0 from J, leaving 3 bases between them. This CDR3 has 13 amino acids. CDR3 DNA sequence: TGCGCCAGCAGCTTCTTCTCTGGAAACACCATATATTTT. It is translated as CASSFFSGNTIYF.

CDR3 bases: TGTGCCTGGCAACACAGGGGACATAGGAACACTGAAGCTTTCTTT. Its protein product is CAWQHRGHRNTEAFF. The chain has TRBV30 and TRBJ1-1, with 7 nucleotides matching TRBD1. Per the germline V gene, CDR1 is GTSNPN and CDR2 is SVGIG (reference sequence). Trimming took 5 bases from V and 1 from J; bases not matched to a gene: 10. The CDR3 is made up of 15 amino acids.

The genes are TRBV6-6 and TRBJ1-1; D gene ambiguous. CDR3 size: 14 residues. V lost 5 bases and J 1 base, leaving 11 bases between the germline ends. The V gene's germline CDR1 is MNHNY and CDR2 SVGAGI (reference sequence). The CDR3 reads CASSHGSPNTEAFF. The CDR3 region has the DNA TGTGCCAGCAGTCACGGGTCTCCGAACACTGAAGCTTTCTTT.

The rearrangement joins TRBV6-5 to TRBJ2-7, with 9 bases aligning to TRBD1. The CDR3 contains 16 residues. Per germline, CDR1 MNHEY and CDR2 SVGAGI. With V trimmed by 0 bases and J by 3 bases, 6 bases remained unmatched. CDR3 region: CASSYSGTGNFYEQYF. As DNA, the CDR3 is TGTGCCAGCAGTTACTCAGGGACAGGGAACTTCTACGAGCAGTACTTC.

This chain connects TRBV19 to TRBJ1-1; 7 bases map to TRBD1. This CDR3 comprises 14 residues. Trimming removed 6 bases from V and 1 base from J; junction bases left unmatched: 5. Germline V gene sequence: CDR1 LNHDA, CDR2 SQIVND (reference sequence). CDR3 loop: CASRGRTGNTEAFF. Written as DNA, the CDR3 is TGTGCCAGTAGAGGGCGGACAGGGAACACTGAAGCTTTCTTT.

This rearrangement joins TRBV7-2 to TRBJ1-1; D is possibly TRBD1 (6 bases). CDR3 size: 15 residues. V lost 2 bases to trimming and J lost 4 bases, with 14 bases between them. Germline CDR1 reads SGHTA; CDR2 reads FQGNSA. The CDR3 sequence is CASSLLMGGPTEAFF. In nucleotides, the CDR3 is TGTGCCAGCAGCTTATTAATGGGGGGGCCCACTGAAGCTTTCTTT.

This CDR3 is CASSSAGQGRNTIYF. The CDR3 DNA reads TGTGCCAGCAGTTCGGCCGGGCAGGGGAGAAACACCATATATTTT. The V and J genes are TRBV28 and TRBJ1-3; maybe TRBD1 (6 bases). The CDR3 runs 15 residues. With 4 bases removed from V and 5 bases from J, the gap between germline ends came to 15 bases. Germline CDR1 reads MDHEN; CDR2 reads SYDVKM.

This clone has only a few counts. CDR3 residues: CASSGRDRGVGEKLFF. CDR3 DNA: TGTGCCAGCAGTGGACGGGACAGGGGCGTGGGTGAAAAACTGTTTTTT. This rearrangement joins TRBV2 to TRBJ1-4; TRBD1 matches 10 bases. Germline V gives CDR1 SNHLY, CDR2 FYNNEI. The CDR3 is 16 amino acids. After removal of 4 bases from V and 7 bases from J, the junction contained 9 bases not matched to a gene. Full variable domain (outside the CDR3, taken from reference TRBV2 and TRBJ1-4): EPEVTQTPSHQVTQMGQEVILRCVPISNHLYFYWYRQILGQKVEFLVSFYNNEISEKSEIFDDQFSVERPDGSNFTLKIRSTKLEDSAMYFCASSGRDRGVGEKLFFGSGTQLSVL.